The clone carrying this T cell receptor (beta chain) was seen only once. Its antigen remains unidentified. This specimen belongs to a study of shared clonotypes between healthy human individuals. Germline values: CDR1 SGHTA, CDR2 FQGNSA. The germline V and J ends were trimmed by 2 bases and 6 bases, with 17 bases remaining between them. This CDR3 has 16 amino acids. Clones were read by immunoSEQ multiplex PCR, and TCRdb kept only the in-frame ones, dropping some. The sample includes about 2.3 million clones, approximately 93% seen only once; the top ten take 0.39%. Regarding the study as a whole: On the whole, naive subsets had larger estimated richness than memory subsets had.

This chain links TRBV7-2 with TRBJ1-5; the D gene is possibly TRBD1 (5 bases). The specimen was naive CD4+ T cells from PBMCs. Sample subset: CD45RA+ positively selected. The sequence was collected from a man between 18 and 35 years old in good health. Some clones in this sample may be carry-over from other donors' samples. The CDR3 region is CASSLLPPSGGQPQHF. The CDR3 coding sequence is TGTGCCAGCAGCTTACTCCCCCCAAGCGGGGGTCAGCCCCAGCATTTT.